This TCR beta chain is from a study of blood T cell repertoires in COVID-19. Overall study: In each case, the material was cDNA or gDNA derived from T cells, B-cell-depleted T cells, or PBMCs.

Participants were aged 18 to 89 years from 20 to 30 US areas. Participants had their cohort set by participant-reported clinical history. Germline V gene lookup returns CDR1 SGHTA and CDR2 FQGNSA. V dropped 1 base and J dropped 6; count of bases not matched to a gene: 5. This CDR3 comprises 15 residues. Profiling relied on immunoSEQ multiplex PCR, and the TCRdb table lists in-frame clones only, not all of them. The sample lists some 300,000 clones; 89% were seen once. The sequenced sample was PBMCs or T cells enriched from blood (not recorded which). The TCR was taken from a woman aged 40 to 55 who had recovered from COVID-19. The J gene is TRBJ1-2, the V gene TRBV7-2; 10 bases are a match to TRBD1. CDR3 bases: TGTGCCAGCAGCTTAGAGAGACAGGGGGCGCATGGCTACACCTTC. Protein product: CASSLERQGAHGYTF.